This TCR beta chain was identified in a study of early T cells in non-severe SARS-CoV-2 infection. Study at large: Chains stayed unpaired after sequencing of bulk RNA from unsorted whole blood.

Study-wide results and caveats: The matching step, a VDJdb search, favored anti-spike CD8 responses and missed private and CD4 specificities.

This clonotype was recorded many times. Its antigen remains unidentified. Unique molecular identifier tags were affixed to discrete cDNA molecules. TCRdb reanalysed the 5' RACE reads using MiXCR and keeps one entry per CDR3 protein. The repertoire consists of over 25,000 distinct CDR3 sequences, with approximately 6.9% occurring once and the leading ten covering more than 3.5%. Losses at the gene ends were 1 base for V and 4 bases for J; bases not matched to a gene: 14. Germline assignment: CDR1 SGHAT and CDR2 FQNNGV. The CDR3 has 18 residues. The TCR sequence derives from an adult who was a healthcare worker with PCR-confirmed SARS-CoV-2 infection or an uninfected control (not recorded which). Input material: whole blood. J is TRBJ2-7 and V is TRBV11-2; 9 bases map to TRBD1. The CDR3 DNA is TGTGCCAGCAGCTTAGCCTTCACAGGGGGCAGTTTCCTTTACGAGCAGTACTTC. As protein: CASSLAFTGGSFLYEQYF.